This entry lists 27 T cell receptor beta chains sequenced from one sample in a study of blood T cell repertoires in COVID-19. Data came from immunoSEQ multiplex PCR; TCRdb stores just in-frame clones and leaves some out. The profile shows about 190,000 clones, approximately 91% of them singletons. The sample was peripheral blood. The receptors stem from a young man with acute or convalescent COVID-19.

CDR3 protein: CASSLYGTGIHTEAFF. The CDR3 coding sequence is TGTGCCAGCAGTTTATACGGGACAGGTATTCACACTGAAGCTTTCTTT. The chain links TRBV28 to TRBJ1-1; TRBD1 agrees at 8 bases. The germline V gene encodes CDR1 MDHEN and CDR2 SYDVKM. Losses at the gene ends were 1 base for V and 3 bases for J; bases not matched to a gene: 7. There are 16 residues in the CDR3.

V is TRBV5-6 and J is TRBJ2-5, with 9 bases lining up with TRBD1. CDR3 size: 15 residues. CDR1 is SGHDT and CDR2 is YYEEEE in the germline V gene. After removal of 2 bases from V and 5 bases from J, the junction contained 7 bases not matched to a gene. For the CDR3, the DNA is TGTGCCAGCAGCTTAGGGACAGGGAAGGGCGAGACCCAGTACTTC. This encodes CASSLGTGKGETQYF.

This chain connects TRBV4-1 to TRBJ2-5, with 8 bases that match TRBD1. V shed 5 bases and J 5 bases; nucleotides not matched to a gene: 7. The CDR3 has 14 residues. Germline CDR1 is MGHRA and CDR2 is YSYEKL. CDR3 sequence (DNA): TGCGCCAGCAGCAAGCTGGACAGGGTTGAGACCCAGTACTTC. Translated: CASSKLDRVETQYF.

This clone showed up just a few times. This chain uses TRBV3-1 (or the pseudogene TRBV3-2) with TRBJ1-1; 10 bases are a match to TRBD1. Germline V gene lookup returns CDR1 LGHDT and CDR2 YNNKEL (reference sequence). With V trimmed by 4 bases and J by 1 base, 0 bases remained unmatched. The CDR3 length is 14 residues. This CDR3 reads CASSRTGGNTEAFF. The DNA for the CDR3 is TGTGCCAGCAGCCGGACAGGGGGGAACACTGAAGCTTTCTTT.

The chain carries TRBV5-1 and TRBJ2-3; possibly TRBD2 for D (6 bases). The germline V and J ends were trimmed by 4 bases and 0 bases, with 18 bases remaining between them. Per germline, CDR1 SGHRS and CDR2 YFSETQ. The CDR3 covers 17 residues. The CDR3: CASSGGTYGWSTDTQYF. In DNA form, the CDR3 reads TGCGCCAGCAGCGGAGGGACCTATGGTTGGAGCACAGATACGCAGTATTTT. Based on the CDR3 plus reference TRBV5-1 and TRBJ2-3, the full variable domain is KAGVTQTPRYLIKTRGQQVTLSCSPISGHRSVSWYQQTPGQGLQFLFEYFSETQRNKGNFPGRFSGRQFSNSRSEMNVSTLELGDSALYLCASSGGTYGWSTDTQYFGPGTRLTVL.

The chain combines TRBV28 with TRBJ1-2; D is unclear. V was cut by 5 bases and J by 4 bases, with 17 bases left in between. Germline CDR1 and CDR2: MDHEN and SYDVKM. There are 15 residues in the CDR3. The DNA of the CDR3 is TGTGCCAGCAGTCCCGCCGGGTCAAGAGCCTATGGCTACACCTTC. Residues: CASSPAGSRAYGYTF.

The rearrangement joins TRBV27 to TRBJ1-1, with unresolved D. Trimming shortened V by 5 bases and J by 7 bases, and 20 bases separated the two germline ends. Germline CDR1 is MNHEY and CDR2 is SMNVEV (reference sequence). The CDR3 has 15 amino acids. The CDR3 nucleotides read TGTGCCAGCAGTAATAATTCTCCTCTCTACGGTGAAGCTTTCTTT. Its translation is CASSNNSPLYGEAFF.

The CDR3 sequence: CASSLSRGVGYTF. The CDR3 DNA is TGTGCCAGCAGTTTATCCAGGGGAGTTGGCTACACCTTC. The rearrangement links TRBV27 to TRBJ1-2; a possible D gene is TRBD1 (6 bases). The CDR3 length is 13 residues. Trimming took off 0 bases at V and 7 bases at J, with 9 bases between the two ends. CDR1 and CDR2 (germline): MNHEY, SMNVEV (reference sequence).

This sequence joins TRBV10-3 and TRBJ1-1; TRBD1 matches at 8 bases. The CDR3 is 13 residues long. Per the germline V gene, CDR1 is ENHRY and CDR2 is SYGVKD. The junction had 10 bases not matched to a gene; V was cut back by 8 bases and J by 8 bases. CDR3 loop: CAIRTGLAPEAFF. The CDR3 DNA reads as TGTGCCATCCGGACAGGGCTTGCTCCCGAAGCTTTCTTT.

This sequence joins TRBV6-5 and TRBJ2-7; the match to TRBD1 covers 8 bases. Germline V CDR1 and CDR2: MNHEY, SVGAGI. CDR3 size: 14 residues. Trimming at V came to 2 bases and at J to 3 bases, leaving 3 bases not matched to a gene. The CDR3 nucleotides read TGTGCCAGCAGTTACCGTACAGGGGGCTACGAGCAGTACTTC. Translation: CASSYRTGGYEQYF.

The chain links TRBV6-5 to TRBJ1-4, with 9 bases that match TRBD1. J was trimmed by 7 bases and V by 2 bases; bases with no gene match: 5. The CDR3 is 15 residues long. Germline values: CDR1 MNHEY, CDR2 SVGAGI. The CDR3 sequence: CASSYAGTGSEKLFF. CDR3 nucleotide sequence: TGTGCCAGCAGTTACGCCGGGACAGGGTCTGAAAAACTGTTTTTT.

On this clone: The sample has other DNA sequences that encode this CDR3 too. The chain couples TRBV6-5 to TRBJ2-3; D gene unclear. The length of the CDR3 is 14 residues. CDR1 is MNHEY, CDR2 SVGAGI, per germline. V was clipped by 0 bases and J by 1 base, with 5 bases between them. The CDR3 spells CASSYSAGTDTQYF. In DNA form, the CDR3 reads TGTGCCAGCAGTTACTCGGCAGGCACAGATACGCAGTATTTT.

J is TRBJ2-1 and V is TRBV19, with D tentatively TRBD1 (5 bases). Germline V gene data show CDR1 as LNHDA and CDR2 as SQIVND (reference sequence). The CDR3 runs 13 residues. The V end lost 7 bases, the J end lost 8 bases, and 15 bases lay between the germline ends. CDR3 in DNA: TGTGCCAGTACCGGCAGGGTAGGCGATGAGCAGTTCTTC. This codes for CASTGRVGDEQFF.

The chain joins TRBV7-2 to TRBJ2-7; 9 bases match TRBD2. The CDR3 is 15 residues long. V was pared by 5 bases and J by 1 base, with 6 bases of the junction left unmatched. The germline V gene encodes CDR1 SGHTA and CDR2 FQGNSA. The CDR3 is CASSPNSGRSYEQYF. The CDR3 region has the DNA TGTGCCAGCAGCCCGAATAGCGGGAGATCCTACGAGCAGTACTTC.

The rearrangement links TRBV5-6 to TRBJ2-1, with 9 bases fitting TRBD1. CDR1 is SGHDT and CDR2 is YYEEEE in the germline V gene. The length of the CDR3 is 15 residues. V dropped 4 bases and J dropped 4; count of bases not matched to a gene: 6. The CDR3 protein is CASSIPGQGYNEQFF. For the CDR3, the DNA is TGTGCCAGCAGCATTCCGGGACAGGGATACAATGAGCAGTTCTTC.

The chain joins TRBV9 to TRBJ1-1; weak D call: TRBD1 (6 bases). The V and J ends lost 7 bases and 0 bases respectively, with 10 bases between them. This CDR3 comprises 13 residues. The germline V gene encodes CDR1 SGDLS and CDR2 YYNGEE. The DNA of the CDR3 is TGTGCCAGCGGCACAGGGTTGAACACTGAAGCTTTCTTT. It encodes CASGTGLNTEAFF.

V is TRBV2 and J is TRBJ1-5; no clear D. The CDR3 spans 14 residues. Trimming shortened V by 4 bases and J by 2 bases, and 9 bases separated the two germline ends. CDR1 is SNHLY, CDR2 FYNNEI, per germline. The CDR3 is CASSVQSGNQPQHF. The CDR3 DNA reads as TGTGCCAGCAGTGTACAGTCGGGCAATCAGCCCCAGCATTTT.

J is TRBJ2-7 and V is TRBV11-2; 10 nucleotides agree with TRBD1. V was pared by 3 bases and J by 4 bases, with 6 bases of the junction left unmatched. The CDR3 has 15 residues. Germline V lookup: CDR1 SGHAT, CDR2 FQNNGV. CDR3: CASSFGQGEGYEQYF. CDR3 in DNA: TGTGCCAGCAGCTTCGGACAGGGGGAGGGGTACGAGCAGTACTTC.

This clone was recorded a few times. The rearrangement links TRBV27 to TRBJ2-3, with TRBD2 identical over 8 bases. Germline loops: CDR1 MNHEY, CDR2 SMNVEV (reference sequence). The CDR3 spans 14 residues. The V gene end was trimmed by 5 bases and the J gene end by 7 bases; junction bases not matched to a gene: 8. The chain's CDR3 is CASSLGLAGYTQYF. CDR3 in DNA: TGTGCCAGCAGTCTAGGACTAGCTGGGTATACGCAGTATTTT.

This clone was seen once. The gene calls are TRBV3-1 (or the pseudogene TRBV3-2) and TRBJ1-2; 9 bases map to TRBD1. The CDR3 runs to 14 residues. V lost 5 bases, J lost 2 bases, and 3 bases stayed unmatched. From germline, CDR1 is LGHDT and CDR2 YNNKEL (reference sequence). The DNA of the CDR3 is TGTGCCAGCAGCTTTACAGGGGGCAACTATGGCTACACCTTC. This codes for CASSFTGGNYGYTF.

J is TRBJ1-1 and V is TRBV12-3 or TRBV12-4; D is unresolved. Trimming pared 4 bases from V and 4 bases from J, leaving 10 bases between. This CDR3 contains 13 residues. The CDR3 reads CASSSSEGTEAFF. As DNA, the CDR3 is TGTGCCAGCAGTTCCTCAGAGGGCACTGAAGCTTTCTTT.

The V call is TRBV2, the J call TRBJ1-5; 8 bases match TRBD1. Trimming removed 6 bases from V and 7 bases from J; junction bases left unmatched: 8. Germline V CDR1 and CDR2: SNHLY, FYNNEI. The CDR3 extends over 14 amino acids. The CDR3, as DNA: TGTGCCAGCAGCGATGGACAGGGTTTGCAGCCCCAGCATTTT. Translated, it gives CASSDGQGLQPQHF.

The chain joins TRBV9 to TRBJ1-5; D is ambiguous. CDR3 length: 13 residues. Looked up from germline, CDR1 is SGDLS and CDR2 is YYNGEE. Trimming took 4 bases from V and 5 from J, leaving 10 bases between them. CDR3: CASSPRVDQPQHF. DNA for the CDR3: TGTGCCAGCAGCCCTAGAGTCGATCAGCCCCAGCATTTT.

The chain recombines TRBV7-6 with TRBJ2-7; 9 bases align to TRBD2. V gave up 5 bases and J gave up 2 bases; unmatched junction bases: 22. The CDR3 has 20 residues. Germline CDR1 and CDR2: SGHVS and FNYEAQ. CDR3 loop: CASSLSGRDGRLAVTYEQYF. The CDR3 DNA reads TGTGCCAGCAGCCTCTCCGGTAGGGACGGCCGACTAGCGGTAACCTACGAGCAGTACTTC.

This clone has a handful of counts. The gene calls are TRBV12-3 or TRBV12-4 and TRBJ1-5; D remains unclear. V lost 1 base, J lost 8 bases, and 6 bases lay in between. This CDR3 is 12 amino acids long. Here the CDR3 DNA reads TGTGCCAGCAGTTTAGGCGGGGAGCCCCAGCATTTT. The encoded protein is CASSLGGEPQHF.

The table lists this clone with a count of one. CDR3 DNA sequence: TGCGCCAGCAGCTTGGAGGCGGGAGCGGTTACCTACGAGCAGTACTTC. This gives the protein CASSLEAGAVTYEQYF. The chain has TRBV5-1 and TRBJ2-7; 7 bases fit TRBD2. Trimming cost V 0 bases and J 2 bases; bases outside gene matches: 8. The germline V gene encodes CDR1 SGHRS and CDR2 YFSETQ. This CDR3 is built from 16 residues.

The rearrangement joins TRBV18 to TRBJ1-4; D perhaps matches TRBD1 (5 bases). In germline, CDR1 is KGHSH, CDR2 LQKENI. V lost 0 bases to trimming and J lost 8 bases, with 16 bases between them. This CDR3 comprises 16 residues. CDR3 sequence (DNA): TGTGCCAGCTCACCACCCCGGGACGGGGGGAGCGAAAAACTGTTTTTT. It encodes CASSPPRDGGSEKLFF.